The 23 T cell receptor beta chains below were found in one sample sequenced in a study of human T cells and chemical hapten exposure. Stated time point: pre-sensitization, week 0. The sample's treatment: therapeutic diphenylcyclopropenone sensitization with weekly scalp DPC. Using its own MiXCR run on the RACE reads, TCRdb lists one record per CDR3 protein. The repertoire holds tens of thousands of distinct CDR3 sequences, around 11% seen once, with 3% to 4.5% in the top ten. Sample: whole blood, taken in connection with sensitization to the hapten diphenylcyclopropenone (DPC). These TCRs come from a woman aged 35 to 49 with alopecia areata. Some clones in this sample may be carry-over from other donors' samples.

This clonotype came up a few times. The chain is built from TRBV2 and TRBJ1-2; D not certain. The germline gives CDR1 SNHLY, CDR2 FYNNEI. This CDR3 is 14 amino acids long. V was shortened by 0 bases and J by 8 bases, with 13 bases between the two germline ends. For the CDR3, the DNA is TGTGCCAGCAGTGAAGCCGGTAGGGTGGGCGGCTACACCTTC. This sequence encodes CASSEAGRVGGYTF.

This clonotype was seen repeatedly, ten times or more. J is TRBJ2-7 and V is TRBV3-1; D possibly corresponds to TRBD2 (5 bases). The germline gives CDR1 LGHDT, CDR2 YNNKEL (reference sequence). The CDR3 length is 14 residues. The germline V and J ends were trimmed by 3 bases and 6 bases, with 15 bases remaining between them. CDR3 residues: CASSQSGPRSEQYF. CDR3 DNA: TGTGCCAGCAGCCAGAGCGGACCTAGGTCCGAGCAGTACTTC.

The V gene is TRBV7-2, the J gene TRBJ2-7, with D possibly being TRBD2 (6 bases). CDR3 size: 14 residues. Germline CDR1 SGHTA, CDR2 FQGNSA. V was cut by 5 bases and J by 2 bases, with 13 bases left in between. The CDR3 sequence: CASSLRLEPYEQYF. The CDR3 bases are TGTGCCAGCAGCCTTCGACTAGAACCCTACGAGCAGTACTTC.

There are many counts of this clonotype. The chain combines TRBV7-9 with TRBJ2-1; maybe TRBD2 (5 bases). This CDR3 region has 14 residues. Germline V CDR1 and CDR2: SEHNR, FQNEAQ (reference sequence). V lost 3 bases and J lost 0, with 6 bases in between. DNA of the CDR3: TGTGCCAGCAGCTTCCGGGACTCCTACAATGAGCAGTTCTTC. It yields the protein CASSFRDSYNEQFF.

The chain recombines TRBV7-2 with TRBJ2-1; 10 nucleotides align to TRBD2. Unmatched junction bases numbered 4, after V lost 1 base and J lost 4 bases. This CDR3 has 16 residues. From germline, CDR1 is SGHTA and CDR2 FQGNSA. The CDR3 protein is CASSLVGTSAYNEQFF. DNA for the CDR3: TGTGCCAGCAGCTTAGTAGGGACTAGCGCTTACAATGAGCAGTTCTTC. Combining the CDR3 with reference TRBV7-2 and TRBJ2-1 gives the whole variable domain GAGVSQSPSNKVTEKGKDVELRCDPISGHTALYWYRQSLGQGLEFLIYFQGNSAPDKSGLPSDRFSAERTGGSVSTLTIQRTQQEDSAVYLCASSLVGTSAYNEQFFGPGTRLTVL.

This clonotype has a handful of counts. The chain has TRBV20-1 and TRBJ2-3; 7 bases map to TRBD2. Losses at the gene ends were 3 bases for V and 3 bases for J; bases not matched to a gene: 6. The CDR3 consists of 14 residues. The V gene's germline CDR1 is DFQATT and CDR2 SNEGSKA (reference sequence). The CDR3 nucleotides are TGCAGTGCTAGTCCGGCTAGCGGTACAGATACGCAGTATTTT. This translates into CSASPASGTDTQYF.

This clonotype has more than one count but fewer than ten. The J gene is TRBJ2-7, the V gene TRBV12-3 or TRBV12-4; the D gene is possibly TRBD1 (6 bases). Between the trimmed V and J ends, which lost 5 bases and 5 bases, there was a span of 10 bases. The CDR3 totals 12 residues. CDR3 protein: CASSPTGNEQYF. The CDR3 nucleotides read TGTGCCAGCAGTCCCACAGGGAACGAGCAGTACTTC.

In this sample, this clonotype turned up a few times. The CDR3 region has the DNA TGTGCCAGCTCTATGACAGAGAACACTGAAGCTTTCTTT. The encoded protein is CASSMTENTEAFF. The chain employs TRBV18 and TRBJ1-1; TRBD1 is a possible D gene (5 bases). CDR1 is KGHSH, CDR2 LQKENI, per germline. V was pared by 6 bases and J by 1 base, with 9 bases between. The CDR3 is 13 amino acids.

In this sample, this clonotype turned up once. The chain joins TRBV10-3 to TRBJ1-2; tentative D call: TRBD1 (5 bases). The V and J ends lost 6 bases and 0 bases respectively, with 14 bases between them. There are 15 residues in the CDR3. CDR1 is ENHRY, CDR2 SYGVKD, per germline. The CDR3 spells CAISYPDNSNYGYTF. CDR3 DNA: TGTGCCATCAGCTACCCGGACAATTCTAACTATGGCTACACCTTC.

CDR3 sequence: CASSLDVGRGEQYF. DNA for the CDR3: TGTGCCAGCAGCTTAGATGTGGGGAGAGGGGAGCAGTACTTC. This sequence joins TRBV7-9 and TRBJ2-7, with D possibly matching TRBD2 (5 bases). Trimming stripped 1 base from V and 7 bases from J, with 14 bases between. The CDR3 spans 14 residues. Germline V CDR1 and CDR2: SEHNR, FQNEAQ (reference sequence).

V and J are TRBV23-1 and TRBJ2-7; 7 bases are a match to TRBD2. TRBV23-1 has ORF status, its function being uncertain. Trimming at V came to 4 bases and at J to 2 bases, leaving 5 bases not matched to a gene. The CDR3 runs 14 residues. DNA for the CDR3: TGCGCCAGCAGTCTTACTAGCGAAACCTACGAGCAGTACTTC. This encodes CASSLTSETYEQYF.

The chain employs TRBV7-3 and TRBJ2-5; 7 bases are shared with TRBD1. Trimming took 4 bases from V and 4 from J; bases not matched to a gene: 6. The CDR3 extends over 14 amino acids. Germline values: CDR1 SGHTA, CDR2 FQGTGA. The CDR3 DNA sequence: TGTGCCAGCAGCTCCACAGGGGAACGAGAGACCCAGTACTTC. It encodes CASSSTGERETQYF.

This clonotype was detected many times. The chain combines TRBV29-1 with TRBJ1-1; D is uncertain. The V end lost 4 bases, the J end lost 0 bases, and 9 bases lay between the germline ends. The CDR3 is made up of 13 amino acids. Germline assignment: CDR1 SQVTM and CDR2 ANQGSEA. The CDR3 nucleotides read TGCAGCGTTGGATCAGGTATGAACACTGAAGCTTTCTTT. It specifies CSVGSGMNTEAFF.

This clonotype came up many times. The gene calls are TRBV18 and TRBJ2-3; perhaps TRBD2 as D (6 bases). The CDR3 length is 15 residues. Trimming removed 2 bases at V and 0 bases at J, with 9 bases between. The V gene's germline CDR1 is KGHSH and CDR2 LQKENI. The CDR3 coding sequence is TGTGCCAGCTCACCAGGAGGGTTGAGCACAGATACGCAGTATTTT. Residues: CASSPGGLSTDTQYF.

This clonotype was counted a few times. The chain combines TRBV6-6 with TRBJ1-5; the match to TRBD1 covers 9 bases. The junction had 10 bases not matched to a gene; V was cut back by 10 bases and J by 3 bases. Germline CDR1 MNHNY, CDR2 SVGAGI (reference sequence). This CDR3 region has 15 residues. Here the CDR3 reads CATRGQGHNNQPQHF. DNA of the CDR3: TGTGCCACCAGGGGACAGGGACATAACAATCAGCCCCAGCATTTT.

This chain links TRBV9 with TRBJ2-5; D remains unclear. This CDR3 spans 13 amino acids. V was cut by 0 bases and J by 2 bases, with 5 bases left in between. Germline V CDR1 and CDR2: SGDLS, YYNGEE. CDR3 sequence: CASSVGQQETQYF. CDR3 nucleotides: TGTGCCAGCAGCGTAGGACAACAAGAGACCCAGTACTTC.

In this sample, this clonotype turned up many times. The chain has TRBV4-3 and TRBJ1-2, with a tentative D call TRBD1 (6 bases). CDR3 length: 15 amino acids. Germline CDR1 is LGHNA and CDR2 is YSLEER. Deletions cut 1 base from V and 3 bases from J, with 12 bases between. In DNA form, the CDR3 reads TGCGCCAGCAGCCAAGGGTCGGACAGATACTATGGCTACACCTTC. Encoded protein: CASSQGSDRYYGYTF.

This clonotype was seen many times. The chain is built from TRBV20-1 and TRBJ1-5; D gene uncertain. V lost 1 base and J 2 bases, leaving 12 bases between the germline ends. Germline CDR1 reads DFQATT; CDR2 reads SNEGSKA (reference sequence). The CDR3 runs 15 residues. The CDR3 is CSARGQPAGNQPQHF. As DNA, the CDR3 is TGCAGTGCTAGAGGGCAACCCGCGGGCAATCAGCCCCAGCATTTT.

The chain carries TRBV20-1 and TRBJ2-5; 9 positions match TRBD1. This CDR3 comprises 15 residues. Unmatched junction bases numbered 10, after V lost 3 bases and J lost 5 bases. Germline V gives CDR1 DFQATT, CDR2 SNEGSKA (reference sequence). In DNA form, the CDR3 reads TGCAGTGCTAGGCGACGGGGACAGGGTGCGGAGACCCAGTACTTC. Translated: CSARRRGQGAETQYF.

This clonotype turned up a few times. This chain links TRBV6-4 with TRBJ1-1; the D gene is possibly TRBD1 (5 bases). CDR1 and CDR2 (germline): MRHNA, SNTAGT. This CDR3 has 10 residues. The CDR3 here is CIDGGTEAFF. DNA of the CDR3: TGTATTGACGGGGGCACTGAAGCTTTCTTT.

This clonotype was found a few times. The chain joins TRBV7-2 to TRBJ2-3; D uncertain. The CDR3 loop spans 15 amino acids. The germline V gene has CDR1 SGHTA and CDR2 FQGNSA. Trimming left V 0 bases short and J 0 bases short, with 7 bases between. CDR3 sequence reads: CASSLARDSTDTQYF. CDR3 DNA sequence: TGTGCCAGCAGCTTAGCTAGAGACAGCACAGATACGCAGTATTTT. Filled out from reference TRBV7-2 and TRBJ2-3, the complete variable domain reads GAGVSQSPSNKVTEKGKDVELRCDPISGHTALYWYRQSLGQGLEFLIYFQGNSAPDKSGLPSDRFSAERTGGSVSTLTIQRTQQEDSAVYLCASSLARDSTDTQYFGPGTRLTVL.

The CDR3 DNA is TGTGCCAGTAGTATACTAGCGGGGGGCCATTCCTACAATGAGCAGTTCTTC. It codes for CASSILAGGHSYNEQFF. The chain is built from TRBV19 and TRBJ2-1, with TRBD2 identical over 11 bases. The junction had 4 bases not matched to a gene; V was cut back by 2 bases and J by 1 base. CDR3 size: 17 residues. CDR1 is LNHDA and CDR2 is SQIVND in the germline V gene (reference sequence). Variable domain in full (rest from reference TRBV19 and TRBJ2-1): DGGITQSPKYLFRKEGQNVTLSCEQNLNHDAMYWYRQDPGQGLRLIYYSQIVNDFQKGDIAEGYSVSREKKESFPLTVTSAQKNPTAFYLCASSILAGGHSYNEQFFGPGTRLTVL.

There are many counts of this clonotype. The CDR3 coding sequence is TGTGCCAGCAGCCAAGATCTTCGCGGGGAGGGGTGGCAAAGGCAGTTCTTC. Residues: CASSQDLRGEGWQRQFF. The V gene is TRBV14, the J gene TRBJ2-1; 7 bases align to TRBD2. CDR3 length: 17 residues. V dropped 0 bases and J dropped 12; count of bases not matched to a gene: 17. Germline V gene data show CDR1 as SGHDN and CDR2 as FVKESK. Supplemented by reference TRBV14 and TRBJ2-1, the full variable domain reads EAGVTQFPSHSVIEKGQTVTLRCDPISGHDNLYWYRRVMGKEIKFLLHFVKESKQDESGMPNNRFLAERTGGTYSTLKVQPAELEDSGVYFCASSQDLRGEGWQRQFFGPGTRLTVL.